This TCR beta chain was sequenced in a study of response to subunit inactivated influenza vaccine. MiXCR, run by TCRdb on the RT-PCR reads, gives a single entry per CDR3 protein. The sample holds hundreds of thousands of distinct CDR3 sequences, about 8% seen once. Only a few counts were recorded for this clonotype. The CDR3 contains 16 residues. CDR1 is LGHNA and CDR2 is YSLEER in the germline V gene. The V end was cut by 4 bases, the J end by 0 bases, with 13 bases between. J is TRBJ1-3 and V is TRBV4-3, with D maybe TRBD1 (5 bases). The source is a man aged 45 to 75 who received an inactivated influenza vaccine. This specimen was PBMCs from blood, taken roughly 24 months after vaccination. CDR3 amino acids: CASSPARVNSGNTIYF. CDR3 nucleotides: TGCGCCAGCAGCCCCGCCAGGGTCAACTCTGGAAACACCATATATTTT.